Listed below are T cell receptor beta chains from one sample, sequenced in a study of blood T cells in healthy people across ages. A single record per CDR3 protein comes from TCRdb applying MiXCR to the 5' RACE reads. The table has 1.5 million to 2 million distinct CDR3 sequences, approximately 28% seen once; the top ten hold 7.7%. The sequencing sample was made of blood. The receptor source for this set is a woman aged 25 to 39 in good health. The CDR3 runs from the conserved cysteine through the conserved F or W. The D gene is left open where the match is weak. Size is stated for part of the rows, as once, few or many counts, or as a class when the clone is expanded.

D: .; V: TRBV7-2; size: .; J: TRBJ2-2; DNA: TGTGCCAGCAGCTCCGAAGCAACCCTCAACACCGGGGAGCTGTTTTTT; CDR3: CASSSEATLNTGELFF
D: TRBD1; V: TRBV25-1; size: .; J: TRBJ1-4; DNA: TGTGCCAGCAGTGGACAGTTAGGGACAGGGGACGAAAAACTGTTTTTT; CDR3: CASSGQLGTGDEKLFF
D: .; V: TRBV28; size: few; J: TRBJ1-2; DNA: TGTGCCAGCCTAGACGGGGGAGGAGGCTACACCTTC; CDR3: CASLDGGGGYTF
D: .; V: TRBV20-1; size: few; J: TRBJ2-3; DNA: TGCAGTGCACCTCCCCGGCTAGTATCCGCAGATACGCAGTATTTT; CDR3: CSAPPRLVSADTQYF
D: .; V: TRBV30; size: many; J: TRBJ2-7; DNA: TGTGCCTGGAGGACAGGACCTTACGAGCAGTACTTC; CDR3: CAWRTGPYEQYF
D: .; V: TRBV6-2/TRBV6-3; size: .; J: TRBJ2-1; DNA: TGTGCCAGCAGGGCCTTCCGGGCGGGGACTTCAGATGAGCAGTTCTTC; CDR3: CASRAFRAGTSDEQFF
D: TRBD2; V: TRBV29-1; size: many; J: TRBJ2-3; DNA: TGCAGCGTTGACTTCCGGATGGGACTAGCGGGAAGCACAGATACGCAGTATTTT; CDR3: CSVDFRMGLAGSTDTQYF
D: .; V: TRBV9; size: few; J: TRBJ1-2; DNA: TGTGCCAGCAGCGCGCAGATACAATCCAACTATGGCTACACCTTC; CDR3: CASSAQIQSNYGYTF
D: TRBD2; V: TRBV5-1; size: .; J: TRBJ2-3; DNA: TGCGCCAGCAGCTCTTGGGTTGGACTAGTCACAGATACGCAGTATTTT; CDR3: CASSSWVGLVTDTQYF
D: TRBD2; V: TRBV6-6; size: many; J: TRBJ2-7; DNA: TGTGCCAGCGCATTGTCTAGCGGCACCTCCTACGAGCAGTACTTC; CDR3: CASALSSGTSYEQYF
D: TRBD1; V: TRBV7-9; size: few; J: TRBJ1-6; DNA: TGTGCCAGCAGTTTTCCAGGGGGAGGATCACCCCTCCACTTT; CDR3: CASSFPGGGSPLHF
D: .; V: TRBV12-3/TRBV12-4; size: .; J: TRBJ1-2; DNA: TGTGCCAGCAGGCCCAACCCCAACTATGGCTACACCTTC; CDR3: CASRPNPNYGYTF
D: TRBD2; V: TRBV5-1; size: few; J: TRBJ2-7; DNA: TGCGCCAGCAGCGCTCGGCCTAGCGGGAGCCGATCCGAGCAGTACTTC; CDR3: CASSARPSGSRSEQYF
D: .; V: TRBV28; size: .; J: TRBJ2-1; DNA: TGTGCCAGCAGAAAATCCAGGGACGGGCAGTTCTTC; CDR3: CASRKSRDGQFF
D: .; V: TRBV7-2; size: .; J: TRBJ2-5; DNA: TGTGCCAGCAGCCTAACTAGGGCGAGGGGAGAGACCCAGTACTTC; CDR3: CASSLTRARGETQYF
D: .; V: TRBV19; size: few; J: TRBJ2-5; DNA: TGTGCCAGTAGCGGGGTCGAAAGGGAGACCCAGTACTTC; CDR3: CASSGVERETQYF
D: .; V: TRBV4-1; size: few; J: TRBJ1-2; DNA: TGCGCCAGCAGCCAACCAGGGACCCTAAACCGACTAGGCTACACCTTC; CDR3: CASSQPGTLNRLGYTF
D: .; V: TRBV7-9; size: .; J: TRBJ2-1; DNA: TGTGCCAGCAGCTTATGGACGGGCCAGTTCTTC; CDR3: CASSLWTGQFF
D: TRBD1; V: TRBV27; size: few; J: TRBJ1-2; DNA: TGTGCCAGCAGTTTATCAGGGACAGGGAGGGGGAGTAACTATGGCTACACCTTC; CDR3: CASSLSGTGRGSNYGYTF
D: .; V: TRBV9; size: .; J: TRBJ1-1; DNA: TGTGCCAGCAGGGGACGGAACGGAGCTTTCTTT; CDR3: CASRGRNGAFF
D: .; V: TRBV6-6; size: .; J: TRBJ1-5; DNA: TGTGCCAGCAGTCGCAGGGGTGTCAATCAGCCCCAGCATTTT; CDR3: CASSRRGVNQPQHF
D: TRBD1; V: TRBV27; size: .; J: TRBJ2-5; DNA: TGTGCCAGCAGGGTAGCCGGGACAGGGGGCGGAGAGACCCAGTACTTC; CDR3: CASRVAGTGGGETQYF
D: .; V: TRBV25-1; size: .; J: TRBJ2-2; DNA: TGTGCCAGCAGTGAGAGGTCGGGATTGTCCGGGGAGCTGTTTTTT; CDR3: CASSERSGLSGELFF
D: TRBD2; V: TRBV7-2; size: .; J: TRBJ2-5; DNA: TGTGCCAGCGCAGAGGAGCGGGAGGAGACCCAGTACTTC; CDR3: CASAEEREETQYF
D: TRBD2; V: TRBV20-1; size: .; J: TRBJ2-1; DNA: TGCAGTGCTAGTCCCGCTAGCGGGAGCCTAGTCGATGAGCAGTTCTTC; CDR3: CSASPASGSLVDEQFF
D: .; V: TRBV29-1; size: many; J: TRBJ2-7; DNA: TGCAGCGCGGTTGGGGACCTCGACTCCTACGAGCAGTACTTC; CDR3: CSAVGDLDSYEQYF
D: TRBD1; V: TRBV7-2; size: .; J: TRBJ2-7; DNA: TGTGCCAGCAACTTAGGGGGGACAGGGTTCTACGAGCAGTACTTC; CDR3: CASNLGGTGFYEQYF
D: .; V: TRBV29-1; size: .; J: TRBJ1-1; DNA: TGCAGCGTTCGTAATTTGAGGGACACTGAAGCTTTCTTT; CDR3: CSVRNLRDTEAFF
D: .; V: TRBV7-9; size: .; J: TRBJ1-1; DNA: TGTGCCAGCAGCTTAGGAGGGGCTGGGAGCACTGAAGCTTTCTTT; CDR3: CASSLGGAGSTEAFF
D: .; V: TRBV7-2; size: .; J: TRBJ1-1; DNA: TGTGCCAGCAGCTCCCTGAGGGACACTGAAGCTTTCTTT; CDR3: CASSSLRDTEAFF
D: TRBD2; V: TRBV7-3; size: .; J: TRBJ2-2; DNA: TGTGCCAGCAGCTTCTCCGGGACTAGCGGGTCCGGGGAGCTGTTTTTT; CDR3: CASSFSGTSGSGELFF
D: .; V: TRBV4-1; size: few; J: TRBJ2-7; DNA: TGCGCCAGCAGACAAGAAGCAGGGGTGGCCTCCTACGAGCAGTACTTC; CDR3: CASRQEAGVASYEQYF
D: TRBD2; V: TRBV7-8; size: .; J: TRBJ2-1; DNA: TGTGCCGGCAGCTCAGGACTAGCGGGAGCCGGGTACAATGAGCAGTTCTTC; CDR3: CAGSSGLAGAGYNEQFF
D: .; V: TRBV11-2; size: .; J: TRBJ2-7; DNA: TGTACCAGCAGCCCTGGGGTCCCACCCTACGAGCAGTACTTC; CDR3: CTSSPGVPPYEQYF
D: .; V: TRBV20-1; size: .; J: TRBJ2-5; DNA: TGCAGCGCTAGAGATATGGGGCTAAGACAAGAGGCCCAGTACTTC; CDR3: CSARDMGLRQEAQYF
D: TRBD1; V: TRBV5-1; size: .; J: TRBJ2-6; DNA: TGCGCCAGCAGCCTCCGGACAGGGGGCCACTCCTCTGGGGCCAACGTCCTGACTTTC; CDR3: CASSLRTGGHSSGANVLTF
D: TRBD1; V: TRBV28; size: few; J: TRBJ2-7; DNA: TGTGCCAGCAGTTTAAGGGCCAGACAGGGGGCGAACGAGCAGTACTTC; CDR3: CASSLRARQGANEQYF
D: .; V: TRBV10-3; size: once; J: TRBJ1-2; DNA: TGTGCCATCAGTGCCAGGGAAAACTATGGCTACACCTTC; CDR3: CAISARENYGYTF
D: .; V: TRBV7-2; size: .; J: TRBJ2-7; DNA: TGTGCCAGCAGCTCGCGGGGCCGCCGGAACGAGCAGTACTTC; CDR3: CASSSRGRRNEQYF
D: TRBD1; V: TRBV2; size: .; J: TRBJ1-4; DNA: TGTGCCAGCAGTGAAGCAGGGGGCACTAATGAAAAACTGTTTTTT; CDR3: CASSEAGGTNEKLFF
D: .; V: TRBV20-1; size: many; J: TRBJ2-6; DNA: TGCAGTGCTCCCGCTTCCCCTGGGGCCAACGTCCTGACTTTC; CDR3: CSAPASPGANVLTF
D: TRBD2; V: TRBV15; size: few; J: TRBJ2-3; DNA: TGTGCCACCAGCACTCGTCTAGGTGGTAGCGGGATCGCAGATACGCAGTATTTT; CDR3: CATSTRLGGSGIADTQYF
D: .; V: TRBV9; size: .; J: TRBJ2-2; DNA: TGTGCCAGCAGCGTAGTTAGGACCGGGGAGCTGTTTTTT; CDR3: CASSVVRTGELFF
D: .; V: TRBV20-1; size: .; J: TRBJ1-5; DNA: TGCAGTGCTAGAGAGGGGTTAGATCAGCCCCAGCATTTT; CDR3: CSAREGLDQPQHF
D: TRBD1; V: TRBV2; size: .; J: TRBJ1-1; DNA: TGTGCCAGCATCCAGACAGGGTCTGGCACTGAAGCTTTCTTT; CDR3: CASIQTGSGTEAFF
D: TRBD2; V: TRBV3-1; size: .; J: TRBJ2-1; DNA: TGTGCCAGCAGCCACTTACGACTAGCGGACACGTACAGTGAGCAGTTCTTC; CDR3: CASSHLRLADTYSEQFF
D: .; V: TRBV6-5; size: many; J: TRBJ2-4; DNA: TGTGCCAGCGCCCGCAGGGGTTTTGACAACATTCAGTACTTC; CDR3: CASARRGFDNIQYF
D: TRBD1; V: TRBV15; size: .; J: TRBJ2-4; DNA: TGTGCCACCAGCAGAGAGGACAGGGGGGATAACATTCAGTACTTC; CDR3: CATSREDRGDNIQYF
D: .; V: TRBV12-3/TRBV12-4; size: few; J: TRBJ2-5; DNA: TGTGCCAGCAGTTTGGGCAGTATGGAGACCCAGTACTTC; CDR3: CASSLGSMETQYF
D: TRBD1; V: TRBV5-1; size: .; J: TRBJ1-5; DNA: TGCGCCAGCAGCTTCACAGGGGGCGAACAGCCCCAGCATTTT; CDR3: CASSFTGGEQPQHF
D: .; V: TRBV5-1; size: few; J: TRBJ1-2; DNA: TGCGCCTGCAGCCCAGCAGGGGACTATGGCTACACCTTC; CDR3: CACSPAGDYGYTF
D: TRBD1; V: TRBV6-5; size: few; J: TRBJ2-3; DNA: TGTGCCAGCAGTGACAGGGGGGACACAGATACGCAGTATTTT; CDR3: CASSDRGDTDTQYF
D: .; V: TRBV20-1; size: many; J: TRBJ1-2; DNA: TGCAGTGCGATGGACAGTGGCAACTATGGCTACACCTTC; CDR3: CSAMDSGNYGYTF
D: TRBD1; V: TRBV20-1; size: .; J: TRBJ1-5; DNA: TGCAGTGCTAGAGGACAGGGGGATCAGCCCCAGCATTTT; CDR3: CSARGQGDQPQHF
D: .; V: TRBV18; size: .; J: TRBJ2-7; DNA: TGTGCCAGCTCACCGGAGACGGTCTCCTACGAGCAGTACTTC; CDR3: CASSPETVSYEQYF
D: .; V: TRBV10-3; size: many; J: TRBJ2-5; DNA: TGTGCCATCAGGACTAGTGAGATGGAGACCCAGTACTTC; CDR3: CAIRTSEMETQYF
D: .; V: TRBV12-3/TRBV12-4; size: .; J: TRBJ1-1; DNA: TGTGCCAGCAGTTTAACGGTGACTCGTACGGCTTTCTTT; CDR3: CASSLTVTRTAFF